This TCR beta chain was documented in a study of blood T cell repertoires in COVID-19 (dated by TCRdb to 2020 to 2022). Study-level background: Samples covering the acute and convalescent phases of COVID-19 were provided by collaborators in the United States, Italy and Spain. The material from the prospective study consisted of cDNA or gDNA derived from T cells, B-cell-depleted T cells, or PBMCs. Subjects who had been exposed to COVID-19, were actively infected with it, or had recovered from it provided the deeply sampled blood TCRbeta repertoires that made up the dataset. The repertoires were released in a freely available public database intended as a resource for research on the immune response to SARS-CoV-2. Samples came from the ongoing ImmuneRACE study (first 160 participants) plus 1,254 subjects from 6 global collaborators. Nearly every sample came with metadata listing a de-identified subject ID, COVID-19 status, age in years and sex. Where available, HLA class I and class II types were obtained from metadata supplied by the sample provider rather than from assay-based typing. What the study reported, not specific to this receptor: The amount of clinical and demographic metadata varied by source and participant and was provided uncurated.

Participants in the prospective study were aged roughly 18 to 100 years, lived in 24 United States geographic areas, and enrolled through a virtual design. In the prospective study, participants were assigned to cohorts based on the clinical history participants reported in a screening survey and a study questionnaire. ImmuneRACE Cohort 3 recovered participants were defined by two consecutive negative NP/OP PCR tests, healthcare professional clearance, or symptom resolution. In the prospective study, whole blood, serum and a nasopharyngeal or oropharyngeal swab were collected from each participant by mobile phlebotomists. Participants in the prospective study had the option to provide additional blood draws and questionnaires over a roughly 2-month period. Blood samples from the prospective study were shipped frozen or at room temperature prior to DNA extraction. TCRbeta CDR3 regions were amplified from genomic DNA by means of the immunoSEQ Assay, a bias-controlled multiplex PCR. In the source study's methods: Within the assay, amplification of reference gene primers was used to estimate how many nucleated cells each sample contained. To quantify the absolute abundance of each unique TCRbeta CDR3 rearrangement, sequence reads were collapsed and filtered. Productive Simpson clonality was computed per sample as the square root of Simpson's diversity index over productive rearrangements. TCRdb provides this immuneACCESS table in a form limited to in-frame rearrangements. Some clones are lacking; in checked studies, under half of them reflect an unresolved V gene, and why the rest are absent is not known. V and J calls and clone size are those listed in that table; D and trimming were worked out from the DNA. This sample is represented by fewer than 350,000 clones; roughly 87% of them were singletons. The ten largest clones represent about 5.7% of the sample.

On this clone: Its target antigen remains unknown. Within one base of it there is no much larger clone, and no base qualities were kept.

Germline trimming: 4 bases from V, 9 bases from J; junction bases outside gene matches: 7. The CDR3 holds 16 amino acids from the cysteine to the phenylalanine. The CDR3 DNA has 48 bases and is translated from base 1. For CDR1 and CDR2, the germline V gene lists KGHDR and SFDVKD. Sequenced: PBMCs or T cells enriched from blood (not recorded which). The chain joins TRBV24-1 to TRBJ2-1; TRBD2 agrees with 14 junctional bases. The source is a woman between 40 and 55 years old who had recovered from COVID-19. The bases read TGTGCCACCAGTGACCCGGGACTAGCGGGAGCCCCTGAGCAGTTCTTC. Its coded protein is CATSDPGLAGAPEQFF.